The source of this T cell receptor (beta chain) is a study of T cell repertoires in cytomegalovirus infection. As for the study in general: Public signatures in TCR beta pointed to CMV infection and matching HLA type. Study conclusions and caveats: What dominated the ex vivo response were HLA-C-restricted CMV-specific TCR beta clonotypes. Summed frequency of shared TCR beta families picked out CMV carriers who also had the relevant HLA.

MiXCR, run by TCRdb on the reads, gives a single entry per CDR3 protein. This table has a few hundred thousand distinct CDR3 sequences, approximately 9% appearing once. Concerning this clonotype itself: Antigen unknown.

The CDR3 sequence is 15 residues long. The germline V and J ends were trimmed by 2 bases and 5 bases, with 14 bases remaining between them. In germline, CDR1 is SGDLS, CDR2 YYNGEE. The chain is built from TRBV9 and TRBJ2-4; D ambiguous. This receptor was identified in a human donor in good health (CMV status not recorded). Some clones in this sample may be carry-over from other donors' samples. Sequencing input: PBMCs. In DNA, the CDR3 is TGTGCCAGCAGCGTCGGTCCCTCGGGTCAAAACATTCAGTACTTC. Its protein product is CASSVGPSGQNIQYF.